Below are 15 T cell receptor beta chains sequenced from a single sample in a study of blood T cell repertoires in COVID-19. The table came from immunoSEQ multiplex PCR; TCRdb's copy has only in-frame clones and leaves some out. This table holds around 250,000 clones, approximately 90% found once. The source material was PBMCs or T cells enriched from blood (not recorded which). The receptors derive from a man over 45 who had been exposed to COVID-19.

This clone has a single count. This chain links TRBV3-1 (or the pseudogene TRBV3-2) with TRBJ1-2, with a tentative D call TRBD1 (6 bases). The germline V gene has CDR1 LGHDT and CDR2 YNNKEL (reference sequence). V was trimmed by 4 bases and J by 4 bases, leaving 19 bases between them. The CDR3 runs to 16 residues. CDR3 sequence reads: CASSRQGTNPLYGYTF. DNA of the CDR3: TGTGCCAGCAGCCGACAAGGGACAAATCCCCTCTATGGCTACACCTTC.

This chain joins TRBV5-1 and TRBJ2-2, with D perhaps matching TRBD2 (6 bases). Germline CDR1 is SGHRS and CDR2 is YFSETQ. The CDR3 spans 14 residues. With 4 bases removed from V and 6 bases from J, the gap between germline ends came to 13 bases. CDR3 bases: TGCGCCAGCAGCCCCACGGCGGGGTCCGGGGAGCTGTTTTTT. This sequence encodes CASSPTAGSGELFF.

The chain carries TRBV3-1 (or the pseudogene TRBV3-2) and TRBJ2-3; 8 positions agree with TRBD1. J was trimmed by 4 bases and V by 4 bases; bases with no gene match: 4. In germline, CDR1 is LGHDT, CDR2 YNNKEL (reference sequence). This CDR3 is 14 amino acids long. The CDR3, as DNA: TGTGCCAGCAGCCCAACAGGGGGTGCAGATACGCAGTATTTT. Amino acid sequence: CASSPTGGADTQYF.

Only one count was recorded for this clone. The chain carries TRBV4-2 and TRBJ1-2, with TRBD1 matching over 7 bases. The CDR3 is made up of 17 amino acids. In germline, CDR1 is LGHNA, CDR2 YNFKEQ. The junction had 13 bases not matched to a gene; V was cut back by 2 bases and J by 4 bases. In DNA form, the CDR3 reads TGTGCCAGCAGCCAAAGAGAACCCGAGGGGGCGCTCTATGGCTACACCTTC. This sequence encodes CASSQREPEGALYGYTF.

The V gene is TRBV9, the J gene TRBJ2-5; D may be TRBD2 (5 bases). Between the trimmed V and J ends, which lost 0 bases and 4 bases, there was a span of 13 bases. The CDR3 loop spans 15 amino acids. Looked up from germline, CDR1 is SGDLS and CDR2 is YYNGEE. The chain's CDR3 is CASSVGISGGETQYF. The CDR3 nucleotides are TGTGCCAGCAGCGTAGGAATCTCCGGAGGAGAGACCCAGTACTTC.

CDR3 loop: CASSSPSRGEQFF. The CDR3 bases are TGTGCCAGCAGTTCCCCCTCTCGGGGTGAGCAGTTCTTC. The V gene is TRBV28, the J gene TRBJ2-1; tentative D call: TRBD2 (5 bases). V was clipped by 4 bases and J by 9 bases, with 13 bases between them. The CDR3 totals 13 residues. CDR1 is MDHEN, CDR2 SYDVKM, per germline.

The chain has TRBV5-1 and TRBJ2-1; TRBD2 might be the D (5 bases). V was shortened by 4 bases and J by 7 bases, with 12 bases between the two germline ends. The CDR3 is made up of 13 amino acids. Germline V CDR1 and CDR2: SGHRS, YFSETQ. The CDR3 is CASSINTRNEQFF. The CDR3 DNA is TGCGCCAGCAGCATAAACACTAGGAATGAGCAGTTCTTC.

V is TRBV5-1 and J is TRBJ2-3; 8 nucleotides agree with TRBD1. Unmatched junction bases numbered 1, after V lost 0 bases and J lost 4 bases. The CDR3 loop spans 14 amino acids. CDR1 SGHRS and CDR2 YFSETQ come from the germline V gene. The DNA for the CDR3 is TGCGCCAGCAGCTTGGAACAGGGGGCAGATACGCAGTATTTT. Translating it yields CASSLEQGADTQYF.

The CDR3 nucleotides read TGTGCCAGCAGCCCACCGTTGGTGCCCCTATATGGCTACACCTTC. Its protein product is CASSPPLVPLYGYTF. The chain couples TRBV7-9 to TRBJ1-2; D remains unclear. Germline loops: CDR1 SEHNR, CDR2 FQNEAQ (reference sequence). Trimming shortened V by 5 bases and J by 5 bases, and 18 bases separated the two germline ends. The CDR3 covers 15 residues.

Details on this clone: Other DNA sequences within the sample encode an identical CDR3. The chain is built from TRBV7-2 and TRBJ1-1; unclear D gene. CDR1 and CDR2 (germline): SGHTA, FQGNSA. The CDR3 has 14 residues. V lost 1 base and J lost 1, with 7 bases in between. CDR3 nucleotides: TGTGCCAGCAGCTTAGTCTCAGGGAACACTGAAGCTTTCTTT. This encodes CASSLVSGNTEAFF.

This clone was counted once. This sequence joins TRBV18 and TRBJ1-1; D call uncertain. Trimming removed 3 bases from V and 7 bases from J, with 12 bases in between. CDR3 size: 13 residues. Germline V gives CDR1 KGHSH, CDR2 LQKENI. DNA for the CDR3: TGTGCCAGCTCACCTCAAGCGGGTTTTGAAGCTTTCTTT. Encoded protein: CASSPQAGFEAFF.

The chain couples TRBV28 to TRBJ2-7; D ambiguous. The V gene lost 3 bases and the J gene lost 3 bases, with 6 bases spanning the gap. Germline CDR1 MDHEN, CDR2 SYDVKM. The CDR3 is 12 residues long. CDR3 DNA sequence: TGTGCCAGCAGTTTTGGGCTCTACGAGCAGTACTTC. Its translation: CASSFGLYEQYF.

For the CDR3, the DNA is TGTGCCAGCTCCGAATTACAGGGATTTGATGCTTTCTTT. Its translation: CASSELQGFDAFF. The gene calls are TRBV18 and TRBJ1-1, with a weak D call TRBD1 (6 bases). The CDR3 consists of 13 residues. Trimming pared 6 bases from V and 11 bases from J, leaving 19 bases between. Germline V gene data show CDR1 as KGHSH and CDR2 as LQKENI.

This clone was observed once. The CDR3 protein is CASSSFRQKRDEQFF. DNA for the CDR3: TGTGCCAGCAGCTCATTTAGACAGAAACGGGATGAGCAGTTCTTC. V is TRBV5-8 and J is TRBJ2-1, with a possible D match to TRBD1 (5 bases). Germline V lookup: CDR1 SGHTS, CDR2 YDEGEE. The V end was cut by 3 bases, the J end by 8 bases, with 18 bases between. The CDR3 sequence is 15 residues long.

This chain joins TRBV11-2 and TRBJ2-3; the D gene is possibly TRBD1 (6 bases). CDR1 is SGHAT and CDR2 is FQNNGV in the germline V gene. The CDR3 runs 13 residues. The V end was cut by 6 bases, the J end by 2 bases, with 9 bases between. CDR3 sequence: CASRMGATDTQYF. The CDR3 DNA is TGTGCCAGCAGGATGGGGGCCACAGATACGCAGTATTTT. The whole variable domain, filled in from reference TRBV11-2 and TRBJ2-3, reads EAGVAQSPRYKIIEKRQSVAFWCNPISGHATLYWYQQILGQGPKLLIQFQNNGVVDDSQLPKDRFSAERLKGVDSTLKIQPAKLEDSAVYLCASRMGATDTQYFGPGTRLTVL.